These 28 T cell receptor beta chains were all obtained from the same sample, sequenced in a study of blood T cell repertoires in COVID-19. Produced via immunoSEQ multiplex PCR; TCRdb's table is partial and in-frame only. The sample holds around 420,000 clones; approximately 86% are singletons and the top ten take 2% to 2.5%. What was sequenced was PBMCs or T cells enriched from blood (not recorded which). The receptors derive from a woman in her 40s with acute COVID-19.

This chain joins TRBV11-3 and TRBJ2-3; 9 nucleotides agree with TRBD2. CDR1 SGHNT and CDR2 YENEEA come from the germline V gene. V lost 4 bases and J lost 0; bases outside the gene matches: 8. This CDR3 is built from 17 residues. The CDR3 sequence is CASSSVGTSWSTDTQYF. For the CDR3, the DNA is TGTGCCAGCAGCTCAGTCGGGACTAGCTGGAGCACAGATACGCAGTATTTT.

The V gene is TRBV6-5, the J gene TRBJ1-2, with a tentative D call TRBD1 (5 bases). Trimming took 8 bases from V and 7 from J, leaving 14 bases between them. The CDR3 runs to 12 residues. CDR1 and CDR2 (germline): MNHEY, SVGAGI. The DNA for the CDR3 is TGTGCCAGCCTTGGGGCAACGGGTGGCTACACCTTC. Translating gives CASLGATGGYTF.

The chain is built from TRBV2 and TRBJ1-5; the match to TRBD1 covers 8 bases. V trimming: 4 bases; J trimming: 4 bases; junction bases outside the gene matches: 3. Germline V gene sequence: CDR1 SNHLY, CDR2 FYNNEI. The CDR3 extends over 14 amino acids. The CDR3 protein is CASSGQGTNQPQHF. In DNA form, the CDR3 reads TGTGCCAGCAGTGGACAGGGGACAAATCAGCCCCAGCATTTT.

This clone was seen a single time. The chain employs TRBV3-1 (or the pseudogene TRBV3-2) and TRBJ2-3; 10 nucleotides agree with TRBD2. This CDR3 is 16 amino acids long. Germline CDR1 LGHDT, CDR2 YNNKEL (reference sequence). V was pared by 4 bases and J by 6 bases, with 10 bases of the junction left unmatched. In nucleotides, the CDR3 is TGTGCCAGCAGCCCCCTTAGCGGGGGGCCAGCGGATACGCAGTATTTT. Its translation: CASSPLSGGPADTQYF.

With respect to this clone: This specimen includes other DNA sequences encoding the same CDR3. The genes are TRBV19 and TRBJ1-5; TRBD1 aligns across 7 bases. CDR1 and CDR2 (germline): LNHDA, SQIVND (reference sequence). The V gene end was trimmed by 3 bases and the J gene end by 2 bases; junction bases not matched to a gene: 1. The CDR3 runs 14 residues. CDR3 protein: CASSITGGNQPQHF. For the CDR3, the DNA is TGTGCCAGTAGTATCACAGGGGGCAATCAGCCCCAGCATTTT.

As for this clone: The same CDR3 arises from other DNA sequences in this sample as well. The rearrangement joins TRBV5-1 to TRBJ2-7; 8 nucleotides line up with TRBD1. CDR3 length: 16 amino acids. V shed 2 bases, J shed 1 base, and the junction held 8 bases outside the gene matches. CDR1 is SGHRS, CDR2 YFSETQ, per germline. Written as DNA, the CDR3 is TGCGCCAGCAGCTTAGGAGGGACAGGCGCTTCCTACGAGCAGTACTTC. Protein sequence: CASSLGGTGASYEQYF.

The V call is TRBV13, the J call TRBJ2-1; 10 nucleotides align to TRBD1. Trimming at V came to 6 bases and at J to 7 bases, leaving 6 bases not matched to a gene. The germline gives CDR1 PRHDT, CDR2 FYEKMQ (reference sequence). CDR3 size: 14 residues. CDR3 sequence: CASSDRGQRNEQFF. The CDR3 DNA sequence: TGTGCCAGCAGTGACAGGGGGCAACGGAATGAGCAGTTCTTC.

CDR3 amino acids: CASSVNGPAADNEQFF. CDR3 in DNA: TGTGCCAGCAGTGTGAACGGCCCCGCCGCGGACAATGAGCAGTTCTTC. This chain connects TRBV6-1 to TRBJ2-1; unclear D gene. With 4 bases removed from V and 5 bases from J, the gap between germline ends came to 18 bases. The CDR3 sequence is 16 residues long. CDR1 and CDR2 (germline): MNHNS, SASEGT.

This chain links TRBV6-2 or TRBV6-3 with TRBJ2-7, with D tentatively TRBD1 (6 bases). Trimming shortened V by 6 bases and J by 4 bases, and 25 bases separated the two germline ends. Per germline, CDR1 MNHEY and CDR2 SVGEGT. The length of the CDR3 is 17 residues. The CDR3 protein is CASSTYVWGHPTYEQYF. The CDR3 bases are TGTGCCAGCAGCACTTACGTTTGGGGACATCCCACTTACGAGCAGTACTTC.

J is TRBJ1-3 and V is TRBV3-1 (or the pseudogene TRBV3-2); D is unclear. The V gene lost 0 bases and the J gene lost 5 bases, with 11 bases spanning the gap. The CDR3 is made up of 15 amino acids. Germline V gene sequence: CDR1 LGHDT, CDR2 YNNKEL (reference sequence). The DNA for the CDR3 is TGTGCCAGCAGCCAAGATTTTACGGTCAGAAACACCATATATTTT. Protein product: CASSQDFTVRNTIYF.

The V gene is TRBV6-5, the J gene TRBJ1-6; D possibly corresponds to TRBD1 (6 bases). Between the trimmed V and J ends, which lost 4 bases and 11 bases, there was a span of 12 bases. The CDR3 is made up of 13 amino acids. Germline loops: CDR1 MNHEY, CDR2 SVGAGI. This CDR3 is CASSSRTVTPLHF. CDR3 sequence (DNA): TGTGCCAGCAGTTCCCGGACAGTTACACCCCTCCACTTT.

The chain employs TRBV5-1 and TRBJ2-2; 7 bases line up with TRBD1. CDR3 length: 16 residues. Unmatched junction bases numbered 7, after V lost 2 bases and J lost 3 bases. Germline assignment: CDR1 SGHRS and CDR2 YFSETQ. The DNA for the CDR3 is TGCGCCAGCAGCTTCTTATCAGACAGGGACACCGGGGAGCTGTTTTTT. Encoded protein: CASSFLSDRDTGELFF.

The chain recombines TRBV5-1 with TRBJ1-5; no definite D call. The CDR3 has 15 amino acids. V was clipped by 0 bases and J by 6 bases, with 13 bases between them. From germline, CDR1 is SGHRS and CDR2 YFSETQ. The CDR3 loop is CASSLAGRGSQPQHF. The CDR3 coding sequence is TGCGCCAGCAGCTTGGCAGGACGGGGAAGTCAGCCCCAGCATTTT.

The genes are TRBV7-8 and TRBJ2-7; TRBD1 aligns across 9 bases. CDR1 SGHVS and CDR2 FQNEAQ come from the germline V gene. This CDR3 is 15 amino acids long. The junction had 10 bases not matched to a gene; V was cut back by 5 bases and J by 5 bases. In nucleotides, the CDR3 is TGTGCCAGCAGCCCTCGGGGACAGGGATCTCACGAGCAGTACTTC. Translating it yields CASSPRGQGSHEQYF.

This chain links TRBV3-1 (or the pseudogene TRBV3-2) with TRBJ1-1, with 8 bases that match TRBD1. J lost 3 bases, V lost 4 bases, and 1 base had no gene match. Germline CDR1 and CDR2: LGHDT and YNNKEL (reference sequence). There are 13 residues in the CDR3. The CDR3 loop reads CASSLDRDTEAFF. The CDR3 DNA reads TGTGCCAGCAGCCTGGACAGGGACACTGAAGCTTTCTTT.

The chain is built from TRBV28 and TRBJ2-6; 7 nucleotides agree with TRBD2. Germline V gene lookup returns CDR1 MDHEN and CDR2 SYDVKM. V dropped 3 bases and J dropped 0; count of bases not matched to a gene: 2. The CDR3 loop spans 16 amino acids. This CDR3 is CASSLGGYSGANVLTF. DNA of the CDR3: TGTGCCAGCAGTTTGGGGGGGTACTCTGGGGCCAACGTCCTGACTTTC.

V gene TRBV3-1 (or the pseudogene TRBV3-2) combines with J gene TRBJ2-7, with D perhaps matching TRBD1 (5 bases). V lost 2 bases and J lost 5, with 10 bases in between. Looked up from germline, CDR1 is LGHDT and CDR2 is YNNKEL (reference sequence). The CDR3 loop spans 13 amino acids. CDR3 coding DNA: TGTGCCAGCAGCCAACCTCCAGGGAACGAGCAGTACTTC. Its translation is CASSQPPGNEQYF.

The CDR3 spells CASMKRRDTGELFF. CDR3 DNA sequence: TGTGCCAGCATGAAGAGGCGGGACACCGGGGAGCTGTTTTTT. V and J are TRBV6-5 and TRBJ2-2, with D possibly matching TRBD2 (5 bases). V lost 7 bases to trimming and J lost 3 bases, with 12 bases between them. Per the germline V gene, CDR1 is MNHEY and CDR2 is SVGAGI. The CDR3 covers 14 residues.

This chain connects TRBV27 to TRBJ2-1; 9 bases agree with TRBD2. The V gene end was trimmed by 4 bases and the J gene end by 9 bases; junction bases not matched to a gene: 10. Per germline, CDR1 MNHEY and CDR2 SMNVEV (reference sequence). This CDR3 spans 15 amino acids. Here the CDR3 DNA reads TGTGCCAGCAGTTCGTTAGCGGGGGCAGGTGTTGAGCAGTTCTTC. This sequence encodes CASSSLAGAGVEQFF.

The V call is TRBV24-1, the J call TRBJ2-7; a possible D gene is TRBD1 (6 bases). V was cut by 6 bases and J by 5 bases, with 10 bases left in between. Per germline, CDR1 KGHDR and CDR2 SFDVKD. The CDR3 runs 12 residues. CDR3 sequence: CATSLTGNEQYF. In DNA, the CDR3 is TGTGCCACCAGTCTAACAGGGAACGAGCAGTACTTC.

This chain connects TRBV7-9 to TRBJ1-4; 7 bases align to TRBD1. Per germline, CDR1 SEHNR and CDR2 FQNEAQ (reference sequence). Germline trimming cut 4 bases from V and 7 bases from J; bases unmatched to any gene: 9. The CDR3 contains 15 residues. CDR3 sequence: CASSYRQGNSEKLFF. In nucleotides, the CDR3 is TGTGCCAGCAGCTATAGACAGGGAAATAGTGAAAAACTGTTTTTT.

A remark on this clone: The sample contains more than one DNA sequence encoding this CDR3. This chain links TRBV30 with TRBJ1-2, with no clear D. Germline V gene lookup returns CDR1 GTSNPN and CDR2 SVGIG (reference sequence). V was cut by 1 base and J by 4 bases, with 7 bases left in between. The CDR3 has 12 residues. CDR3 protein: CAWSGGVYGYTF. Here the CDR3 DNA reads TGTGCCTGGAGTGGGGGAGTCTATGGCTACACCTTC.

CDR3 amino acids: CASSQAPSDEAGGETQYF. CDR3 in DNA: TGTGCCAGCAGCCAAGCCCCCTCGGACGAGGCGGGAGGAGAGACCCAGTACTTC. The chain uses TRBV4-2 and TRBJ2-5; 8 bases fit TRBD2. The germline V gene has CDR1 LGHNA and CDR2 YNFKEQ. The CDR3 length is 18 residues. Trimming removed 1 base from V and 4 bases from J; junction bases left unmatched: 14.

This CDR3 is CASSFLGSGGQPYNEQFF. CDR3 sequence (DNA): TGTGCCAGCAGCTTTCTCGGTAGCGGGGGGCAACCTTACAATGAGCAGTTCTTC. The V and J genes are TRBV11-3 and TRBJ2-1; 10 nucleotides align to TRBD2. The trim removed 3 bases at V and 4 bases at J, leaving 12 bases unmatched. The CDR3 is 18 residues long. The germline V gene encodes CDR1 SGHNT and CDR2 YENEEA.

On this clone itself: The same CDR3 also results from other DNA sequences found in this sample. V gene TRBV7-9 combines with J gene TRBJ2-5; perhaps TRBD1 as D (6 bases). This CDR3 is 14 amino acids long. The germline V gene encodes CDR1 SEHNR and CDR2 FQNEAQ (reference sequence). The V and J ends lost 1 base and 2 bases respectively, with 8 bases between them. CDR3 in amino acids: CASSLGTAQETQYF. CDR3 bases: TGTGCCAGCAGCTTAGGGACAGCGCAAGAGACCCAGTACTTC.

With respect to this clone: Other nucleotide sequences from this sample produce the same CDR3. This chain connects TRBV6-5 to TRBJ2-7; D call uncertain. Trimming cost V 0 bases and J 3 bases, with 3 bases left between them. Per germline, CDR1 MNHEY and CDR2 SVGAGI. The CDR3 runs 12 residues. The CDR3 bases are TGTGCCAGCAGTTACTCTCGCTACGAGCAGTACTTC. It translates to CASSYSRYEQYF.

This chain connects TRBV4-1 to TRBJ2-2, with 8 bases lining up with TRBD1. J was trimmed by 5 bases and V by 1 base; bases with no gene match: 12. Germline V gene sequence: CDR1 MGHRA, CDR2 YSYEKL. CDR3 length: 18 amino acids. CDR3 nucleotides: TGCGCCAGCAGCCAAGCAACAAGGAACAGGGGGAGGACCGGGGAGCTGTTTTTT. Protein: CASSQATRNRGRTGELFF.

V usage is TRBV3-1 (or the pseudogene TRBV3-2) and J usage is TRBJ2-3; the match to TRBD1 covers 11 bases. The germline CDR1 and CDR2 sequences are LGHDT and YNNKEL (reference sequence). V was clipped by 4 bases and J by 7 bases; unmatched bases: 4. The CDR3 is made up of 14 amino acids. The CDR3 DNA is TGTGCCAGCAGCCTTGGACAGGGGGCGAATACGCAGTATTTT. Its protein is CASSLGQGANTQYF.